Following are 14 T cell receptor beta chains from one sample sequenced in a study of blood T cell repertoires in COVID-19 (TCRdb year 2020). The protocol used for the library was the immunoSEQ multiplex PCR assay. Not all clones reach the TCRdb copy of this immuneACCESS table, which keeps in-frame sequences only. Checked studies attribute under half of the gap to unresolved V genes and leave the rest unexplained. Present in this sample are around 60,000 clones, 88% of which were seen just once. The ten largest clones add up to less than 4.5% of the sample. The sample taken for sequencing was peripheral blood. The receptors derive from a man aged 50-60 years with active COVID-19.

This rearrangement joins TRBV7-2 to TRBJ2-3, with 9 nucleotides matching TRBD2. Germline V gene sequence: CDR1 SGHTA, CDR2 FQGNSA. Trimming at V came to 8 bases and at J to 8 bases, leaving 11 bases not matched to a gene. The CDR3 covers 14 residues. The CDR3 loop is CASEGRGGLSTQYF. CDR3 DNA: TGTGCCAGCGAGGGGCGGGGGGGCCTGAGTACGCAGTATTTT.

For this clone: Different DNA sequences within this sample yield the same CDR3. The J gene is TRBJ1-1, the V gene TRBV6-5; D not resolved. V gave up 6 bases and J gave up 3 bases, with 8 bases separating them. CDR3 size: 12 residues. Germline V gives CDR1 MNHEY, CDR2 SVGAGI. Written as DNA, the CDR3 is TGTGCCAGCAGACTGTCCGACACTGAAGCTTTCTTT. This translates into CASRLSDTEAFF.

This sequence joins TRBV19 and TRBJ2-3, with D perhaps TRBD1 (5 bases). CDR1 LNHDA and CDR2 SQIVND come from the germline V gene (reference sequence). Trimming removed 5 bases from V and 6 bases from J, with 15 bases in between. The CDR3 has 14 residues. The CDR3 DNA follows: TGTGCCAGTAGTTTCAGGGCCAGATCCGATACGCAGTATTTT. Residues: CASSFRARSDTQYF.

The V gene is TRBV18, the J gene TRBJ1-2; D might be TRBD1 (6 bases). This CDR3 region has 15 residues. CDR1 and CDR2 (germline): KGHSH, LQKENI. Trimming took 8 bases from V and 4 from J, leaving 20 bases between them. The chain's CDR3 is CASQLRDTGLYGYTF. CDR3 bases: TGTGCCAGCCAACTCCGGGACACCGGGCTCTATGGCTACACCTTC.

CDR3 region: CASSQDQAGELFF. The CDR3, as DNA: TGCGCCAGCAGCCAAGATCAGGCCGGGGAGCTGTTTTTT. V is TRBV4-1 and J is TRBJ2-2; no definite D call. Looked up from germline, CDR1 is MGHRA and CDR2 is YSYEKL. The V and J ends lost 0 bases and 6 bases respectively, with 5 bases between them. This CDR3 has 13 residues.

J is TRBJ1-2 and V is TRBV6-6; 10 bases are a match to TRBD1. The CDR3 consists of 14 residues. Germline V lookup: CDR1 MNHNY, CDR2 SVGAGI (reference sequence). V shed 8 bases, J shed 4 bases, and the junction held 7 bases outside the gene matches. The DNA of the CDR3 is TGTGCCAGCGCTGGCGGACAGGGGGTCTATGGCTACACCTTC. Amino acids: CASAGGQGVYGYTF.

The rearrangement links TRBV3-1 (or the pseudogene TRBV3-2) to TRBJ1-2; TRBD1 aligns across 9 bases. Looked up from germline, CDR1 is LGHDT and CDR2 is YNNKEL (reference sequence). CDR3 size: 16 residues. Losses at the gene ends were 4 bases for V and 8 bases for J; bases not matched to a gene: 14. This chain's CDR3 is CASSRSSRDRAGGYTF. Written as DNA, the CDR3 is TGTGCCAGCAGCCGGTCTTCCCGGGACAGGGCTGGAGGCTACACCTTC.

This clone occurred once. The rearrangement links TRBV3-1 (or the pseudogene TRBV3-2) to TRBJ1-1, with D hard to call. CDR1 and CDR2 from the germline V gene are LGHDT and YNNKEL (reference sequence). The CDR3 is 16 residues long. V was cut by 1 base and J by 0 bases, with 12 bases left in between. CDR3 sequence reads: CASSQVVLSMNTEAFF. The CDR3 DNA follows: TGTGCCAGCAGCCAAGTAGTTCTTAGTATGAACACTGAAGCTTTCTTT.

This chain joins TRBV2 and TRBJ2-5, with 11 bases lining up with TRBD2. Germline V lookup: CDR1 SNHLY, CDR2 FYNNEI. This CDR3 is 14 amino acids long. V lost 8 bases to trimming and J lost 5 bases; unmatched junction nucleotides: 7. CDR3 region: CASHPSGGKETQYF. CDR3 in DNA: TGTGCCAGCCATCCTAGCGGGGGGAAGGAGACCCAGTACTTC.

The chain is built from TRBV4-2 and TRBJ1-1, with 7 bases fitting TRBD1. Germline CDR1 is LGHNA and CDR2 is YNFKEQ. The V and J ends lost 3 bases and 0 bases, in that order; junction bases with no gene match: 13. The CDR3 has 18 amino acids. The chain's CDR3 is CASSQGRDSRDVNTEAFF. CDR3 DNA: TGTGCCAGCAGCCAGGGAAGGGACAGTCGCGACGTGAACACTGAAGCTTTCTTT.

CDR3 sequence (DNA): TGTGCCAGCAGCGTAGGCAGGGCCTGGGAGCCCCAGCATTTT. Its translation: CASSVGRAWEPQHF. The chain couples TRBV9 to TRBJ1-5, with D tentatively TRBD1 (5 bases). V lost 0 bases to trimming and J lost 8 bases, with 12 bases between them. The CDR3 sequence is 14 residues long. Germline values: CDR1 SGDLS, CDR2 YYNGEE.

This clone has just a few counts. The chain has TRBV18 and TRBJ2-7, with TRBD2 as a possible D gene (6 bases). V shed 3 bases and J shed 4 bases, with 13 bases lying between them. The CDR3 spans 14 residues. Germline CDR1 reads KGHSH; CDR2 reads LQKENI. The CDR3: CASSPINGGYEQYF. Here the CDR3 DNA reads TGTGCCAGCTCACCCATTAACGGGGGTTACGAGCAGTACTTC.

The chain has TRBV4-3 and TRBJ2-1; 7 bases line up with TRBD2. The CDR3 extends over 15 amino acids. Germline CDR1 reads LGHNA; CDR2 reads YSLEER. The J segment lost 3 bases and the V segment lost 3 bases, leaving 5 bases of the junction unmatched. Here the CDR3 reads CASSQASGDYNEQFF. The CDR3 nucleotides are TGCGCCAGCAGCCAGGCTAGCGGAGACTACAATGAGCAGTTCTTC.

The chain carries TRBV6-5 and TRBJ2-3; tentative D call: TRBD2 (6 bases). This CDR3 comprises 14 residues. V dropped 0 bases and J dropped 6 bases, with 10 bases sitting between them. Germline lookup yields CDR1 MNHEY and CDR2 SVGAGI. The CDR3 loop is CASSYSPSGDTQYF. The CDR3 region has the DNA TGTGCCAGCAGTTACTCGCCCAGCGGGGATACGCAGTATTTT.